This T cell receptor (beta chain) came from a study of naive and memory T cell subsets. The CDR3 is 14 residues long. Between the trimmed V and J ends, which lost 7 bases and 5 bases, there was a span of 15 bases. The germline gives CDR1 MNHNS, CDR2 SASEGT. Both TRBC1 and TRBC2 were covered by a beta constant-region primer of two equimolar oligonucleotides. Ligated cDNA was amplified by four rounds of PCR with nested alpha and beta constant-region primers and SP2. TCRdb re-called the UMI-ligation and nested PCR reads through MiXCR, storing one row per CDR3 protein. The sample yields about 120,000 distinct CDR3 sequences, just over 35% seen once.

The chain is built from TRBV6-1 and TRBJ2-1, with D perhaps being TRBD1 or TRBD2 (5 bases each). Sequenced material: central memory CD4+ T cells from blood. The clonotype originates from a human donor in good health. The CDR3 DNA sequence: TGTGCCAGCACTGAGGGGAGCAAAAACAATGAGCAGTTCTTC. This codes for CASTEGSKNNEQFF.